These 26 T cell receptor beta chains came from one sample sequenced in a study of blood T cells in healthy people across ages. With a J-beta primer mix and a sample-barcoded 5' primer, a second PCR ran roughly 7 to 11 cycles. From the 5' RACE reads, TCRdb called clonotypes with MiXCR, one entry per CDR3 protein. The table records 1.8 million or so distinct CDR3 sequences, more than 35% of them present only once. Sequencing was carried out using blood. The receptor set was obtained from a human donor in good health.

In the case of this clonotype: Given a much more abundant clone one base away, this may be a read error. The CDR3 sequence is CSAGQGGNVLTF. CDR3 DNA sequence: TGCAGCGCGGGACAGGGCGGCAACGTCCTGACTTTC. The chain recombines TRBV29-1 with TRBJ2-6, with 9 bases matching TRBD1. V lost 7 bases and J lost 9; bases outside the gene matches: 4. This CDR3 is 12 amino acids long. Germline values: CDR1 SQVTM, CDR2 ANQGSEA.

About this clonotype: At one boundary the junction diverges from the germline segment, which might be a read error. The chain is built from TRBV7-2 and TRBJ2-7, with TRBD2 matching over 10 bases. The CDR3 totals 16 residues. Germline loops: CDR1 SGHTA, CDR2 FQGNSA. Here the CDR3 DNA reads TGTGCCAGCAGCTCGGATAGCGGGGGGCTCTCCTACGGGCAGTACTTC. This translates into CASSSDSGGLSYGQYF.

The CDR3 reads CASSSRPNPQETQYF. Written as DNA, the CDR3 is TGTGCCAGCAGTTCTCGACCTAATCCCCAAGAGACCCAGTACTTC. The chain carries TRBV28 and TRBJ2-5, with D uncertain. CDR1 MDHEN and CDR2 SYDVKM come from the germline V gene. Between the trimmed V and J ends, which lost 4 bases and 1 base, there was a span of 13 bases. This CDR3 is 15 amino acids long.

The chain couples TRBV5-1 to TRBJ1-4; 8 nucleotides match TRBD1. The CDR3 loop spans 16 amino acids. Germline V gene lookup returns CDR1 SGHRS and CDR2 YFSETQ. The V and J ends lost 2 bases and 3 bases, in that order; junction bases with no gene match: 6. CDR3 loop: CASSFGTGPANEKLFF. DNA of the CDR3: TGCGCCAGCAGCTTTGGGACAGGTCCTGCTAATGAAAAACTGTTTTTT.

This rearrangement joins TRBV2 to TRBJ2-5; TRBD1 agrees at 7 bases. The length of the CDR3 is 15 residues. V trimming: 5 bases; J trimming: 5 bases; junction bases outside the gene matches: 11. Germline assignment: CDR1 SNHLY and CDR2 FYNNEI. The CDR3: CASSYDREYGETQYF. CDR3 nucleotide sequence: TGTGCCAGCAGTTACGACAGGGAGTACGGGGAGACCCAGTACTTC.

This clonotype was counted between two and nine times. The chain carries TRBV10-3 and TRBJ2-7; a weak D match, TRBD2 (6 bases). This CDR3 has 15 amino acids. V was pared by 5 bases and J by 7 bases, with 21 bases between. Germline CDR1 is ENHRY and CDR2 is SYGVKD. The CDR3 region is CAISTPGLVYNEQYF. CDR3 bases: TGTGCCATCAGTACCCCGGGACTCGTCTACAATGAGCAGTACTTC.

The chain has TRBV5-4 and TRBJ2-1; D perhaps matches TRBD2 (7 bases). V lost 4 bases and J 8 bases, leaving 16 bases between the germline ends. CDR1 and CDR2 from the germline V gene are SGHNT and YYREEE (reference sequence). The CDR3 spans 14 residues. This CDR3 is CASSLPGGAHEQFF. CDR3 in DNA: TGTGCCAGCAGCCTGCCTGGGGGGGCCCATGAGCAGTTCTTC.

This chain connects TRBV10-3 to TRBJ2-5; D remains unclear. Judging by the DNA end, TRBJ2-7 fits better; the J call may be wrong. CDR3 size: 13 residues. Germline CDR1 and CDR2: ENHRY and SYGVKD. The CDR3, as DNA: TGTGCCATCAGTGTACCAGAAAGCTACGAGCAGTACTTC. Translating gives CAISVPESYEQYF.

In its sample, this clonotype was seen a few times. CDR3 in DNA: TGTGCCAGCAGCTTAGAAAGACTAGCGGGGGGGCGAGGCGAGACCCAGTACTTC. It codes for CASSLERLAGGRGETQYF. V gene TRBV7-2 combines with J gene TRBJ2-5; 14 nucleotides align to TRBD2. J lost 5 bases, V lost 1 base, and 9 bases had no gene match. The CDR3 has 18 amino acids. The germline V gene has CDR1 SGHTA and CDR2 FQGNSA.

There are a few counts of this clonotype. The CDR3 region is CASSQRLAGYNEQFF. CDR3 nucleotides: TGTGCCAGCAGCCAGCGACTAGCGGGGTACAATGAGCAGTTCTTC. The J gene is TRBJ2-1, the V gene TRBV3-1; 11 positions agree with TRBD2. CDR3 length equals 15 residues. Germline V gene lookup returns CDR1 LGHDT and CDR2 YNNKEL (reference sequence). The ends lost 3 bases at V and 4 bases at J; junction bases unmatched: 2.

The CDR3 sequence: CAISEGQGLYEQYF. In DNA, the CDR3 is TGTGCCATCAGCGAGGGACAGGGCCTCTACGAGCAGTACTTC. The V call is TRBV10-3, the J call TRBJ2-7; 9 positions agree with TRBD1. From germline, CDR1 is ENHRY and CDR2 SYGVKD. V gave up 6 bases and J gave up 3 bases; unmatched junction bases: 6. The CDR3 length is 14 residues.

The chain links TRBV7-2 to TRBJ2-7; D not resolved. Germline lookup yields CDR1 SGHTA and CDR2 FQGNSA. Trimming pared 5 bases from V and 2 bases from J, leaving 10 bases between. This CDR3 has 13 amino acids. The CDR3 spells CASSPRLTYEQYF. The CDR3, as DNA: TGTGCCAGCAGCCCCCGACTGACCTACGAGCAGTACTTC.

This clonotype has only a few counts. The rearrangement joins TRBV6-5 to TRBJ2-1; the D gene is possibly TRBD2 (7 bases). V lost 4 bases and J 14 bases, leaving 12 bases between the germline ends. This CDR3 has 11 residues. Germline CDR1 reads MNHEY; CDR2 reads SVGAGI. CDR3 sequence: CASSSRGAEFF. The CDR3 DNA reads as TGTGCCAGCAGTTCCCGGGGGGCGGAGTTCTTC.

This clonotype has at least ten counts. The genes are TRBV29-1 and TRBJ1-2; 7 bases are a match to TRBD1. The germline V gene encodes CDR1 SQVTM and CDR2 ANQGSEA. Trimming removed 7 bases from V and 7 bases from J; junction bases left unmatched: 9. This CDR3 has 12 amino acids. As DNA, the CDR3 is TGCAGCGCCACCCTCAGGGGGGGTGGCTACACCTTC. Its protein is CSATLRGGGYTF.

This clonotype was picked up a small number of times. The chain links TRBV20-1 to TRBJ1-2; unclear D gene. Per germline, CDR1 DFQATT and CDR2 SNEGSKA (reference sequence). The CDR3 runs 13 residues. The germline V and J ends were trimmed by 3 bases and 1 base, with 9 bases remaining between them. CDR3 in amino acids: CSASRSNNYGYTF. The CDR3 DNA reads TGCAGTGCTAGCCGCTCCAATAACTATGGCTACACCTTC.

The chain is built from TRBV5-6 and TRBJ1-1, with 7 bases lining up with TRBD1. The CDR3 has 15 residues. V lost 2 bases and J lost 4; bases outside the gene matches: 8. Germline lookup yields CDR1 SGHDT and CDR2 YYEEEE. The CDR3 loop is CASSFWTGPFTEAFF. The CDR3 coding sequence is TGTGCCAGCAGCTTTTGGACAGGACCATTCACTGAAGCTTTCTTT.

The chain couples TRBV15 to TRBJ1-2, with no clear D. Germline CDR1 and CDR2: LNHNV and YYDKDF (reference sequence). The CDR3 loop spans 12 amino acids. V lost 2 bases and J lost 8, with 9 bases in between. CDR3 bases: TGTGCCACCAGCAGACTTAGTGTAGGCTACACCTTC. This gives the protein CATSRLSVGYTF.

This clonotype was seen only a few times. This chain connects TRBV6-2 or TRBV6-3 to TRBJ2-7, with TRBD1 matching over 9 bases. This CDR3 region has 15 residues. With V trimmed by 5 bases and J by 6 bases, 11 bases remained unmatched. The germline gives CDR1 MNHEY, CDR2 SVGEGT. Written as DNA, the CDR3 is TGTGCCAGCAGTCGACCGGGACAGGGCTTACGCGAGCAGTACTTC. Translating it yields CASSRPGQGLREQYF.

The gene calls are TRBV5-1 and TRBJ2-1; TRBD2 aligns across 10 bases. V dropped 4 bases and J dropped 5; count of bases not matched to a gene: 6. The CDR3 extends over 15 amino acids. The germline gives CDR1 SGHRS, CDR2 YFSETQ. CDR3 region: CASSVSGGSNNEQFF. The CDR3 DNA reads as TGCGCCAGCAGCGTTAGCGGGGGGTCGAACAATGAGCAGTTCTTC.

This chain uses TRBV12-5 with TRBJ1-5; D unresolved. The ends were cut back, 2 bases at V and 3 bases at J, with 17 bases in the middle. CDR3 length: 17 residues. The V gene's germline CDR1 is LGHNT and CDR2 FRNRAP. CDR3 coding DNA: TGTGCTAGTGGTTTGTTCCCCGCCTTGGGATTCAATCAGCCCCAGCATTTT. This codes for CASGLFPALGFNQPQHF.

The chain uses TRBV5-5 and TRBJ2-4; no clear D. The J call may be faulty, since TRBJ2-7 better matches the DNA end. This CDR3 spans 15 amino acids. The germline V gene has CDR1 SGHKS and CDR2 YYEKEE (reference sequence). CDR3 sequence reads: CASSLGATLTYEQYF. In DNA form, the CDR3 reads TGTGCCAGCAGCTTGGGGGCTACACTGACTTACGAGCAGTACTTC.

This clonotype occurred a few times. The V and J genes are TRBV7-9 and TRBJ2-2; 8 nucleotides line up with TRBD2. J was trimmed by 6 bases and V by 5 bases; bases with no gene match: 8. This CDR3 is built from 15 residues. Germline assignment: CDR1 SEHNR and CDR2 FQNEAQ (reference sequence). The CDR3 here is CASSLETSASGELFF. The CDR3 DNA follows: TGTGCCAGCAGCCTCGAGACTAGCGCGTCCGGGGAGCTGTTTTTT.

V gene TRBV6-2 or TRBV6-3 combines with J gene TRBJ1-5; D ambiguous. Trimming cost V 4 bases and J 0 bases, with 7 bases left between them. This CDR3 comprises 14 residues. Germline V gene sequence: CDR1 MNHEY, CDR2 SVGEGT. The CDR3 protein is CASSWAGSNQPQHF. DNA for the CDR3: TGTGCCAGCAGTTGGGCTGGTAGCAATCAGCCCCAGCATTTT.

This clonotype occurred a few times. The V gene is TRBV27, the J gene TRBJ2-7; a possible D gene is TRBD2 (5 bases). V dropped 6 bases and J dropped 1 base, with 10 bases sitting between them. Germline V lookup: CDR1 MNHEY, CDR2 SMNVEV (reference sequence). The CDR3 extends over 13 amino acids. The CDR3 loop is CASRGLRSYEQYF. In nucleotides, the CDR3 is TGTGCCAGCAGAGGACTGAGATCCTACGAGCAGTACTTC.

The chain combines TRBV9 with TRBJ2-1, with no clear D. Germline values: CDR1 SGDLS, CDR2 YYNGEE. This CDR3 comprises 18 residues. V was cut by 0 bases and J by 10 bases, with 26 bases left in between. The CDR3 DNA reads TGTGCCAGCAGCGTAGAAGGGTCCCGTCACCCCCAGCCGTTAGAGCAGTTCTTC. Its protein product is CASSVEGSRHPQPLEQFF.

This chain connects TRBV20-1 to TRBJ1-1; 10 nucleotides match TRBD1. The length of the CDR3 is 14 residues. After removal of 3 bases from V and 7 bases from J, the junction contained 8 bases not matched to a gene. CDR1 is DFQATT, CDR2 SNEGSKA, per germline (reference sequence). The chain's CDR3 is CSASRDRGLHEAFF. CDR3 nucleotide sequence: TGCAGTGCTAGCCGGGACAGGGGACTACATGAAGCTTTCTTT.